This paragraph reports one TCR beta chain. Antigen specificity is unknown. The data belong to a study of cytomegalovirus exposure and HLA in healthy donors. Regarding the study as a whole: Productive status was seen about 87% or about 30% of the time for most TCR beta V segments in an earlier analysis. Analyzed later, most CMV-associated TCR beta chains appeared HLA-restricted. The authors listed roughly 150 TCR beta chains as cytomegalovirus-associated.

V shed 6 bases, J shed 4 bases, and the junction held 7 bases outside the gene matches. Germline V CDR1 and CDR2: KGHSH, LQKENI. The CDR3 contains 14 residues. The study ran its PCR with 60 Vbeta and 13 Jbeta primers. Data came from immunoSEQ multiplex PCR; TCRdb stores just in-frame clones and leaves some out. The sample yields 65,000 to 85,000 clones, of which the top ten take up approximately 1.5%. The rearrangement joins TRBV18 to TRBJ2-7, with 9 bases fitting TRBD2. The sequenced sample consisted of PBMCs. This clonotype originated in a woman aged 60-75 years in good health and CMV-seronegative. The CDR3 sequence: CASSTGTSFYEQYF. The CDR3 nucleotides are TGTGCCAGCTCCACCGGGACTAGCTTTTACGAGCAGTACTTC.